The 28 T cell receptor beta chains below all came from one sample that was sequenced in a study of T cell responses to AZD1222 COVID-19 vaccine. Assay used: immunoSEQ multiplex PCR; TCRdb lists only in-frame clones, some missing. The table lists about 140,000 clones, 80% to 90% of them singletons. Sequencing was performed on peripheral blood, taken on day 0 of AZD1222 vaccination. The receptors stem from an adult in good health.

The V gene is TRBV28, the J gene TRBJ1-2; D is possibly TRBD1 (5 bases). V gave up 3 bases and J gave up 7 bases, with 9 bases separating them. This CDR3 spans 12 amino acids. Germline V lookup: CDR1 MDHEN, CDR2 SYDVKM. DNA of the CDR3: TGTGCCAGCAGTTTGAGCAGGGTTGGCTACACCTTC. This sequence encodes CASSLSRVGYTF.

The rearrangement uses TRBV9 and TRBJ2-1; 9 bases are shared with TRBD2. Trimming removed 1 base from V and 4 bases from J; junction bases left unmatched: 6. Germline V gene lookup returns CDR1 SGDLS and CDR2 YYNGEE. The CDR3 contains 16 residues. CDR3 sequence reads: CASSVTGLAGYNEQFF. The CDR3 bases are TGTGCCAGCAGCGTAACCGGGCTAGCGGGGTACAATGAGCAGTTCTTC.

This clone has just a few counts. The chain combines TRBV24-1 with TRBJ2-1; D not certain. Trimming took off 6 bases at V and 8 bases at J, with 10 bases between the two ends. The CDR3 runs 12 residues. Germline V CDR1 and CDR2: KGHDR, SFDVKD. CDR3 amino acids: CATSSRVDEQFF. The CDR3 DNA reads as TGTGCCACCAGTTCTAGAGTGGATGAGCAGTTCTTC.

The chain recombines TRBV28 with TRBJ1-2; D might be TRBD1 (5 bases). The CDR3 has 12 amino acids. Germline lookup yields CDR1 MDHEN and CDR2 SYDVKM. Trimming removed 8 bases from V and 2 bases from J, with 9 bases in between. CDR3 DNA: TGTGCCAGCGTGGGGGTCAACTATGGCTACACCTTC. This translates into CASVGVNYGYTF.

This rearrangement joins TRBV18 to TRBJ1-1, with D perhaps matching TRBD1 (5 bases). The V gene lost 9 bases and the J gene lost 3 bases, with 14 bases spanning the gap. From germline, CDR1 is KGHSH and CDR2 LQKENI. The length of the CDR3 is 13 residues. CDR3 sequence reads: CASRRDGDTEAFF. Written as DNA, the CDR3 is TGTGCCAGTCGCCGGGACGGGGACACTGAAGCTTTCTTT. Variable domain in full (rest from reference TRBV18 and TRBJ1-1): NAGVMQNPRHLVRRRGQEARLRCSPMKGHSHVYWYRQLPEEGLKFMVYLQKENIIDESGMPKERFSAEFPKEGPSILRIQQVVRGDSAAYFCASRRDGDTEAFFGQGTRLTVV.

The rearrangement uses TRBV5-1 and TRBJ1-2; D is perhaps TRBD1 (5 bases). The germline CDR1 and CDR2 sequences are SGHRS and YFSETQ. This CDR3 is 13 amino acids long. V lost 4 bases, J lost 7 bases, and 14 bases lay in between. DNA for the CDR3: TGCGCCAGCAGCCCCGGGACCCCCTCTGGCTACACCTTC. It yields the protein CASSPGTPSGYTF.

V and J are TRBV7-9 and TRBJ1-1; D remains ambiguous. Trimming took off 5 bases at V and 0 bases at J, with 13 bases between the two ends. Germline-derived CDR1 and CDR2 are SEHNR and FQNEAQ (reference sequence). CDR3 size: 15 residues. CDR3 bases: TGTGCCAGCAGCCCGAATTCAGCGATGAACACTGAAGCTTTCTTT. This translates into CASSPNSAMNTEAFF.

The V gene is TRBV3-1 (or the pseudogene TRBV3-2), the J gene TRBJ2-7, with no clear D. Trimming shortened V by 1 base and J by 3 bases, and 10 bases separated the two germline ends. CDR3 length: 14 amino acids. The germline CDR1 and CDR2 sequences are LGHDT and YNNKEL (reference sequence). In DNA form, the CDR3 reads TGTGCCAGCAGCCAAGGCTTCACTAACTACGAGCAGTACTTC. The encoded protein is CASSQGFTNYEQYF.

CDR3 nucleotides: TGCAGCGTCGTTTCGGTCAGGTACTACGAGCAGTACTTC. This sequence encodes CSVVSVRYYEQYF. The rearrangement joins TRBV29-1 to TRBJ2-7; D is uncertain. The germline CDR1 and CDR2 sequences are SQVTM and ANQGSEA. This CDR3 contains 13 residues. Trimming stripped 6 bases from V and 3 bases from J, with 15 bases between.

The CDR3 DNA reads TGCGCCAGCAGCCAAGCCCCAGGGATTCGGGGTCAGCCCCAGCATTTT. Its translation is CASSQAPGIRGQPQHF. This chain links TRBV4-1 with TRBJ1-5; D perhaps matches TRBD1 (5 bases). The CDR3 consists of 16 residues. V lost 1 base and J 6 bases, leaving 16 bases between the germline ends. Germline CDR1 MGHRA, CDR2 YSYEKL.

V and J are TRBV7-8 and TRBJ2-2; 7 nucleotides agree with TRBD1. The germline gives CDR1 SGHVS, CDR2 FQNEAQ. V lost 1 base to trimming and J lost 5 bases; unmatched junction nucleotides: 7. The CDR3 runs to 16 residues. The CDR3 DNA reads as TGTGCCAGCAGCTTAGAGGCAGGGGGTAGGACCGGGGAGCTGTTTTTT. This translates into CASSLEAGGRTGELFF.

V usage is TRBV5-5 and J usage is TRBJ1-2, with 8 positions matching TRBD1. From germline, CDR1 is SGHKS and CDR2 YYEKEE (reference sequence). The trim removed 3 bases at V and 3 bases at J, leaving 19 bases unmatched. This CDR3 comprises 19 residues. In DNA, the CDR3 is TGTGCCAGCAGCTGGGGACAGGAGGTCGGAGAGGGATACTACTATGGCTACACCTTC. The encoded protein is CASSWGQEVGEGYYYGYTF. The whole variable domain, filled in from reference TRBV5-5 and TRBJ1-2, reads DAGVTQSPTHLIKTRGQQVTLRCSPISGHKSVSWYQQVLGQGPQFIFQYYEKEERGRGNFPDRFSARQFPNYSSELNVNALLLGDSALYLCASSWGQEVGEGYYYGYTFGSGTRLTVV.

This clone was seen just once. The CDR3 reads CASGRRNQETQYF. The CDR3 region has the DNA TGTGCCAGCGGTCGGAGAAATCAAGAGACCCAGTACTTC. The chain recombines TRBV7-9 with TRBJ2-5; D is ambiguous. CDR1 and CDR2 (germline): SEHNR, FQNEAQ (reference sequence). Trimming stripped 8 bases from V and 2 bases from J, with 12 bases between. The CDR3 extends over 13 amino acids.

The chain employs TRBV27 and TRBJ2-5; the D is unclear. There are 17 residues in the CDR3. Trimming removed 6 bases at V and 1 base at J, with 21 bases between. The germline gives CDR1 MNHEY, CDR2 SMNVEV (reference sequence). The CDR3 DNA is TGTGCCAGCAGGGGGTCTTTGGCCAGCGACCTCCAAGAGACCCAGTACTTC. Translated, it gives CASRGSLASDLQETQYF.

V and J are TRBV11-3 and TRBJ2-7; possible D gene TRBD1, 5 bases. The CDR3 totals 13 residues. Trimming stripped 5 bases from V and 10 bases from J, with 18 bases between. Germline loops: CDR1 SGHNT, CDR2 YENEEA. Written as DNA, the CDR3 is TGTGCCAGCAGCGTTAATCAGGGCCAAAGACAGTACTTC. This sequence encodes CASSVNQGQRQYF.

The V call is TRBV6-5, the J call TRBJ1-2; D perhaps matches TRBD1 (5 bases). The germline V gene encodes CDR1 MNHEY and CDR2 SVGAGI. The length of the CDR3 is 12 residues. V was shortened by 6 bases and J by 2 bases, with 7 bases between the two germline ends. The CDR3 DNA reads as TGTGCCAGCAGACAGGAGAACTATGGCTACACCTTC. This gives the protein CASRQENYGYTF.

The J gene is TRBJ1-1, the V gene TRBV18; D is ambiguous. Germline CDR1 reads KGHSH; CDR2 reads LQKENI. V dropped 5 bases and J dropped 2 bases, with 6 bases sitting between them. There are 12 residues in the CDR3. CDR3 loop: CASSVINTEAFF. CDR3 nucleotide sequence: TGTGCCAGCTCAGTGATAAACACTGAAGCTTTCTTT.

The rearrangement links TRBV28 to TRBJ2-7, with TRBD1 matching 7 bases. Trimming cost V 5 bases and J 0 bases; bases outside gene matches: 7. The germline gives CDR1 MDHEN, CDR2 SYDVKM. The CDR3 consists of 15 residues. This CDR3 reads CASSTQGFSSYEQYF. The CDR3 coding sequence is TGTGCCAGCAGTACACAGGGGTTCAGCTCCTACGAGCAGTACTTC.

The V and J genes are TRBV5-4 and TRBJ2-1; D is uncertain. CDR1 SGHNT and CDR2 YYREEE come from the germline V gene (reference sequence). The CDR3 extends over 15 amino acids. The germline V and J ends were trimmed by 4 bases and 0 bases, with 11 bases remaining between them. CDR3 sequence reads: CASSAGWPSYNEQFF. The CDR3 nucleotides are TGTGCCAGCAGCGCCGGGTGGCCCTCCTACAATGAGCAGTTCTTC.

The V gene is TRBV7-9, the J gene TRBJ1-1; TRBD1 is a possible D gene (5 bases). Germline CDR1 is SEHNR and CDR2 is FQNEAQ (reference sequence). CDR3 length: 16 amino acids. Trimming left V 5 bases short and J 0 bases short, with 16 bases between. This CDR3 reads CASSNPRQTLNTEAFF. In DNA, the CDR3 is TGTGCCAGCAGCAACCCGCGACAGACCCTGAACACTGAAGCTTTCTTT. The entire variable domain, with the rest obtained from reference TRBV7-9 and TRBJ1-1, is as follows: DTGVSQNPRHKITKRGQNVTFRCDPISEHNRLYWYRQTLGQGPEFLTYFQNEAQLEKSRLLSDRFSAERPKGSFSTLEIQRTEQGDSAMYLCASSNPRQTLNTEAFFGQGTRLTVV.

The chain recombines TRBV19 with TRBJ1-2, with 9 bases matching TRBD1. Germline trimming cut 2 bases from V and 0 bases from J; bases unmatched to any gene: 4. Per germline, CDR1 LNHDA and CDR2 SQIVND (reference sequence). The CDR3 totals 16 residues. Written as DNA, the CDR3 is TGTGCCAGTAGTATACAAACAGGGGGCACTAACTATGGCTACACCTTC. Amino acid sequence: CASSIQTGGTNYGYTF. Variable domain in full (rest from reference TRBV19 and TRBJ1-2): DGGITQSPKYLFRKEGQNVTLSCEQNLNHDAMYWYRQDPGQGLRLIYYSQIVNDFQKGDIAEGYSVSREKKESFPLTVTSAQKNPTAFYLCASSIQTGGTNYGYTFGSGTRLTVV.

The chain combines TRBV15 with TRBJ1-5; D gene unclear. The CDR3 extends over 16 amino acids. Looked up from germline, CDR1 is LNHNV and CDR2 is YYDKDF (reference sequence). Trimming took off 5 bases at V and 6 bases at J, with 20 bases between the two ends. CDR3 nucleotide sequence: TGTGCCACCAGCCCCCACGTGAGGGCAGCAACTCAGCCCCAGCATTTT. This codes for CATSPHVRAATQPQHF. The full variable domain, completed using reference TRBV15 and TRBJ1-5, is DAMVIQNPRYQVTQFGKPVTLSCSQTLNHNVMYWYQQKSSQAPKLLFHYYDKDFNNEADTPDNFQSRRPNTSFCFLDIRSPGLGDTAMYLCATSPHVRAATQPQHFGDGTRLSIL.

The rearrangement links TRBV7-9 to TRBJ1-1; TRBD1 agrees at 7 bases. The CDR3 spans 15 residues. V gave up 5 bases and J gave up 1 base; unmatched junction bases: 7. The germline V gene has CDR1 SEHNR and CDR2 FQNEAQ (reference sequence). The CDR3 protein is CASSNRQGPNTEAFF. The CDR3, as DNA: TGTGCCAGCAGCAACAGACAGGGACCGAACACTGAAGCTTTCTTT.

This clone was observed once. This rearrangement joins TRBV30 to TRBJ2-7; D might be TRBD1 (5 bases). This CDR3 is 13 amino acids long. The germline V and J ends were trimmed by 4 bases and 3 bases, with 13 bases remaining between them. CDR1 and CDR2 (germline): GTSNPN, SVGIG (reference sequence). In DNA form, the CDR3 reads TGTGCCTGGAACCTGGGGCGATACTACGAGCAGTACTTC. Translated: CAWNLGRYYEQYF.

The CDR3 here is CAWSFDRGVGETQYF. Here the CDR3 DNA reads TGTGCCTGGAGTTTTGACAGGGGAGTCGGGGAGACCCAGTACTTC. This chain joins TRBV30 and TRBJ2-5; 8 bases are shared with TRBD1. The J segment lost 5 bases and the V segment lost 2 bases, leaving 10 bases of the junction unmatched. The CDR3 consists of 15 residues. CDR1 is GTSNPN and CDR2 is SVGIG in the germline V gene (reference sequence).

Comment on this clone: An end of the junction does not agree with germline; a read error may underlie this. The rearrangement links TRBV5-4 to TRBJ1-6; D gene uncertain. CDR1 is SGHNT and CDR2 is YYREEE in the germline V gene (reference sequence). This CDR3 comprises 12 residues. The CDR3 bases are TGTGCCAGCAGCTTGGGGGTTGCAGAGAGAGTTTTT. Amino acid sequence: CASSLGVAERVF.

The chain has TRBV12-3 or TRBV12-4 and TRBJ1-2; D gene uncertain. Trimming shortened V by 3 bases and J by 6 bases, and 8 bases separated the two germline ends. The CDR3 is 12 residues long. The CDR3 DNA sequence: TGTGCCAGCAGTTTGCAAGGAAATGGCTACACCTTC. This codes for CASSLQGNGYTF.

The chain is built from TRBV7-9 and TRBJ1-1; D is ambiguous. The V gene's germline CDR1 is SEHNR and CDR2 FQNEAQ (reference sequence). The CDR3 runs 15 residues. V lost 4 bases, J lost 2 bases, and 14 bases lay in between. CDR3: CASSSRATVNTEAFF. DNA for the CDR3: TGTGCCAGCAGCTCCCGGGCCACCGTAAACACTGAAGCTTTCTTT.